What follows are 5 T cell receptor beta chains derived from one specimen sequenced in a study of CD8 T cell repertoires and HIV-1 epitope variants. Measured with immunoSEQ multiplex PCR; TCRdb has only the in-frame clones, and not every one. The sample carries approximately 5,100 clones, 65% to 80% recorded once. These TCRs' antigens remain unknown. The sample comprised cultured CD8+ T cells derived from PBMCs. These receptors were taken from a male donor with HIV.

The chain combines TRBV7-2 with TRBJ2-2; 9 nucleotides match TRBD1. V lost 1 base, J lost 12 bases, and 3 bases stayed unmatched. In germline, CDR1 is SGHTA, CDR2 FQGNSA. The CDR3 covers 13 residues. This chain's CDR3 is CASSLVGQGQLFF. In nucleotides, the CDR3 is TGTGCCAGCAGCTTAGTGGGACAGGGTCAGCTGTTTTTT.

The chain recombines TRBV4-3 with TRBJ2-5; TRBD1 matches at 9 bases. The CDR3 spans 15 residues. V trimming: 1 base; J trimming: 4 bases; junction bases outside the gene matches: 4. Germline V gene lookup returns CDR1 LGHNA and CDR2 YSLEER. CDR3 residues: CASSQATGGLETQYF. CDR3 nucleotide sequence: TGCGCCAGCAGCCAAGCGACAGGGGGGTTAGAGACCCAGTACTTC.

The CDR3 nucleotides read TGTGCCAGCAGTCCTTTTGAGACAGGAGAAGAGAACTATGGCTACACCTTC. Residues: CASSPFETGEENYGYTF. The gene calls are TRBV2 and TRBJ1-2; TRBD1 might be the D (6 bases). This CDR3 region has 17 residues. Per the germline V gene, CDR1 is SNHLY and CDR2 is FYNNEI. V lost 5 bases, J lost 2 bases, and 21 bases lay in between.

This rearrangement joins TRBV5-6 to TRBJ2-1, with 9 bases that match TRBD1. The CDR3 is 16 amino acids. Unmatched junction bases numbered 9, after V lost 4 bases and J lost 4 bases. Germline V gene data show CDR1 as SGHDT and CDR2 as YYEEEE. CDR3 DNA: TGTGCCAGCAGCAGGGGACAGGGACGAATTTACAATGAGCAGTTCTTC. Translating gives CASSRGQGRIYNEQFF.

V and J are TRBV30 and TRBJ1-3; D not resolved. Germline V gene lookup returns CDR1 GTSNPN and CDR2 SVGIG (reference sequence). The CDR3 sequence is 15 residues long. Trimming took off 0 bases at V and 0 bases at J, with 9 bases between the two ends. The CDR3 loop is CAWSVDSSSGNTIYF. The DNA for the CDR3 is TGTGCCTGGAGTGTAGACTCCAGCTCTGGAAACACCATATATTTT.